The 11 T cell receptor beta chains presented below share a single source sample, sequenced in a study of T cells in Graves' hyperthyroidism and ophthalmopathy. Amplified TCR beta CDR3 regions derived from RNA transcripts. HTBI primers drove first-round RT-PCR of the TCR CDR3. TCRdb recomputed calls from the multiplex PCR reads with MiXCR, one row per CDR3 protein. The table records around 620,000 distinct CDR3 sequences, approximately 44% of them present only once. The specimen sequenced was peripheral blood or thyroid tissue (not recorded which). These receptors all stem from an adult woman with Graves' disease, either hyperthyroidism or ophthalmopathy (not recorded which).

Of note for this clonotype: Relative to the germline gene, one junction end is altered; a read error may explain this. V and J are TRBV15 and TRBJ2-7; a weak D match, TRBD2 (5 bases). The CDR3 length is 12 residues. Per the germline V gene, CDR1 is LNHNV and CDR2 is YYDKDF (reference sequence). The CDR3 loop is CATSSLAGEETF. CDR3 nucleotides: TGTGCCACCAGCAGCTTGGCCGGGGAAGAGACCTTC.

A few counts support this clonotype. The CDR3 coding sequence is TGTGCCAGTAGTCTAGGAGTCCGCGCGGGTGAGCAGTTCTTC. This codes for CASSLGVRAGEQFF. This chain uses TRBV19 with TRBJ2-1, with D perhaps matching TRBD2 (5 bases). The ends were cut back, 5 bases at V and 9 bases at J, with 17 bases in the middle. CDR1 and CDR2 from the germline V gene are LNHDA and SQIVND (reference sequence). This CDR3 comprises 14 residues.

The chain is built from TRBV25-1 and TRBJ1-2; D is unresolved. The CDR3 has 17 amino acids. The germline V gene encodes CDR1 MGHDK and CDR2 SYGVNS. Trimming stripped 4 bases from V and 5 bases from J, with 23 bases between. CDR3 DNA sequence: TGTGCCAGCAGTGCTAGTCAACATCTCGGGTCCCGGTATGGCTACACCTTC. It specifies CASSASQHLGSRYGYTF.

The chain recombines TRBV9 with TRBJ2-2; 8 bases fit TRBD2. V was clipped by 0 bases and J by 4 bases; unmatched bases: 2. The CDR3 is 15 amino acids. From germline, CDR1 is SGDLS and CDR2 YYNGEE. The CDR3 nucleotides are TGTGCCAGCAGCGTAGGCGGGGGGCCCACCGGGGAGCTGTTTTTT. Translating gives CASSVGGGPTGELFF.

A word on this clonotype: The final CDR3 position lacks the conserved phenylalanine or tryptophan, pointing to a likely read error. The DNA is left out, because the CDR3 cannot be placed on it with certainty; the CDR3 is given as TCRdb lists it. This chain connects TRBV7-9 to TRBJ2-5; TRBD1, the table's D call, lacks a check against the DNA. The CDR3 totals 13 residues, both ends included. In germline, CDR1 is SEHNR, CDR2 FQNEAQ (reference sequence). This CDR3 is CASSDPQGYTFGS.

The CDR3 loop reads CASSVSEGPYNEQFF. In DNA, the CDR3 is TGTGCCAGCAGTGTTAGCGAGGGGCCCTACAATGAGCAGTTCTTC. V is TRBV12-3 or TRBV12-4 and J is TRBJ2-1; tentatively, D is TRBD1 or TRBD2 (5 bases each). This CDR3 region has 15 residues. Trimming removed 5 bases at V and 2 bases at J, with 13 bases between.

The chain links TRBV7-2 to TRBJ2-7, with TRBD1 as a possible D gene (7 bases). The CDR3 extends over 15 amino acids. Between the trimmed V and J ends, which lost 6 bases and 4 bases, there was a span of 19 bases. Germline lookup yields CDR1 SGHTA and CDR2 FQGNSA. The CDR3 DNA reads as TGTGCCAGCAGAAAAGGCGGGACAGAAGAATACGAGCAGTACTTC. Translated, it gives CASRKGGTEEYEQYF.

The chain employs TRBV9 and TRBJ1-4, with D unresolved. CDR1 is SGDLS, CDR2 YYNGEE, per germline. The CDR3 length is 15 residues. The V gene lost 4 bases and the J gene lost 5 bases, with 15 bases spanning the gap. CDR3 DNA: TGTGCCAGCAGCCCAAGTATGTCGGGGAATGAAAAACTGTTTTTT. Translation: CASSPSMSGNEKLFF.

This clonotype was seen a handful of times. This chain connects TRBV7-9 to TRBJ1-4, with D perhaps matching TRBD1 (6 bases). CDR3 length: 14 residues. Trimming pared 5 bases from V and 8 bases from J, leaving 15 bases between. Germline loops: CDR1 SEHNR, CDR2 FQNEAQ (reference sequence). The CDR3 here is CASSPGNRAEKLFF. For the CDR3, the DNA is TGTGCCAGCAGCCCGGGGAACAGGGCCGAAAAACTGTTTTTT.

This clonotype was recorded once. V usage is TRBV5-1 and J usage is TRBJ1-3, with 9 bases matching TRBD1. Trimming took 3 bases from V and 2 from J; bases not matched to a gene: 12. The CDR3 contains 18 residues. Germline loops: CDR1 SGHRS, CDR2 YFSETQ. The CDR3 sequence: CASSSLDETGGPGNTIYF. For the CDR3, the DNA is TGCGCCAGCAGCTCGCTAGACGAGACAGGGGGACCTGGAAACACCATATATTTT.

The chain couples TRBV20-1 to TRBJ1-2; tentatively, D is TRBD1 (6 bases). CDR3 length: 12 residues. The germline V and J ends were trimmed by 7 bases and 6 bases, with 15 bases remaining between them. Germline values: CDR1 DFQATT, CDR2 SNEGSKA (reference sequence). DNA for the CDR3: TGCAGTGGCCGGGACAAGCTTCATGGCTACACCTTC. Amino acids: CSGRDKLHGYTF.